The rows below give T cell receptor beta chains drawn from one sample of a study of liver allograft versus peripheral blood T cells. In TCRdb, the reads were re-called with MiXCR into one record per CDR3 protein. This repertoire shows around 2,900 distinct CDR3 sequences, approximately 16% found once; its top ten account for roughly 6.4%. The receptors derive from a human patient who had a liver transplant. The graft donor may have contributed some T cells. The conserved cysteine and the conserved F or W are not part of the CDR3 here.

J gene: TRBJ1-5
V gene: TRBV19
CDR3 protein: ASSIEGQGNQPQH

J gene: TRBJ1-5
V gene: TRBV7-9
CDR3 protein: ASSLVAGGGSNQPQH

J gene: TRBJ1-2
V gene: TRBV5-4
CDR3 protein: ASSLWPRDRVTYGYT

J gene: TRBJ2-5
V gene: TRBV6-5
CDR3 protein: ASSYSGAGLGTQY

J gene: TRBJ2-7
V gene: TRBV28
CDR3 protein: ASNLGQGGIDPNEQY

J gene: TRBJ1-4
V gene: TRBV19
CDR3 protein: ASSMRAANEKLF

J gene: TRBJ1-5
V gene: TRBV6-5
CDR3 protein: ASSFDRGNQPQH

J gene: TRBJ2-2
V gene: TRBV7-9
CDR3 protein: ASTIQGDTGELF

J gene: TRBJ1-2
V gene: TRBV6-2/TRBV6-3
CDR3 protein: ASSKAGTGAYGYT

J gene: TRBJ2-5
V gene: TRBV20-1
CDR3 protein: SASERGTNLGETQY

J gene: TRBJ1-4
V gene: TRBV7-8
CDR3 protein: ASSPDRAGPNEKLF

J gene: TRBJ2-7
V gene: TRBV7-9
CDR3 protein: ASSLSTYEQY

J gene: TRBJ1-2
V gene: TRBV12-3/TRBV12-4
CDR3 protein: ASTPTGGSNYGYT

J gene: TRBJ1-2
V gene: TRBV3-1
CDR3 protein: ASSQGGDLGYGYT

J gene: TRBJ2-7
V gene: TRBV12-3/TRBV12-4
CDR3 protein: ASSFRGGDEQY

J gene: TRBJ1-5
V gene: TRBV6-1
CDR3 protein: ASRGPDRGHQPQH

J gene: TRBJ1-6
V gene: TRBV3-1
CDR3 protein: ASSPMLGNSPLH

J gene: TRBJ2-7
V gene: TRBV6-5
CDR3 protein: ASRRTGVGTYEQY

J gene: TRBJ1-5
V gene: TRBV27
CDR3 protein: ASSSQQGHQPQH

J gene: TRBJ2-1
V gene: TRBV5-1
CDR3 protein: ASSPSTRAEQF

J gene: TRBJ2-7
V gene: TRBV6-5
CDR3 protein: ASSYSSSGLRREQY

J gene: TRBJ1-3
V gene: TRBV28
CDR3 protein: ASGGLPGNTIY

J gene: TRBJ1-6
V gene: TRBV12-3/TRBV12-4
CDR3 protein: ASSLGQTSGDSYNSPLH

J gene: TRBJ1-1
V gene: TRBV12-3/TRBV12-4
CDR3 protein: ASSLLGLGAGLAF

J gene: TRBJ1-2
V gene: TRBV6-6
CDR3 protein: ASSVREGQGRNYGYT

J gene: TRBJ1-4
V gene: TRBV5-6
CDR3 protein: ASSLAPTTNEKLF

J gene: TRBJ2-2
V gene: TRBV11-2
CDR3 protein: ASSPQGATGELF

J gene: TRBJ2-7
V gene: TRBV18
CDR3 protein: ASSPQNSYEQY

J gene: TRBJ1-3
V gene: TRBV6-6
CDR3 protein: ASSEDSGSGNTIY

J gene: TRBJ1-5
V gene: TRBV3-1
CDR3 protein: ASSQDIGSNQPQH

J gene: TRBJ2-1
V gene: TRBV18
CDR3 protein: ASRTSGFGNEQF

J gene: TRBJ2-3
V gene: TRBV5-5
CDR3 protein: ASSLALKGTGSTDTQY

J gene: TRBJ1-5
V gene: TRBV20-1
CDR3 protein: SAPTGINQPQH

J gene: TRBJ2-5
V gene: TRBV19
CDR3 protein: ASRAQGVETQY

J gene: TRBJ2-7
V gene: TRBV5-5
CDR3 protein: ASSLPGALGGEQY

J gene: TRBJ1-1
V gene: TRBV6-2/TRBV6-3
CDR3 protein: ASTRSLYSVRNTEAF

J gene: TRBJ2-3
V gene: TRBV6-5
CDR3 protein: ASSRTSFRTDTQY

J gene: TRBJ1-4
V gene: TRBV9
CDR3 protein: ASSPRVGSEKLF

J gene: TRBJ2-7
V gene: TRBV2
CDR3 protein: ASRGTIPGDEQY

J gene: TRBJ1-2
V gene: TRBV19
CDR3 protein: ASKGLTLYGYT

J gene: TRBJ1-6
V gene: TRBV20-1
CDR3 protein: SARDDNPTSPLH

J gene: TRBJ2-5
V gene: TRBV2
CDR3 protein: ASRPTSGGTGETQY

J gene: TRBJ2-1
V gene: TRBV14
CDR3 protein: ASSLRGRGEQF

J gene: TRBJ1-1
V gene: TRBV19
CDR3 protein: ASSMGYDRSNTEAF

J gene: TRBJ1-2
V gene: TRBV20-1
CDR3 protein: SASAGGGYT

J gene: TRBJ1-3
V gene: TRBV27
CDR3 protein: ASSVGTPISGNTIY

J gene: TRBJ1-2
V gene: TRBV19
CDR3 protein: ASSQEATGGRGYT

J gene: TRBJ1-4
V gene: TRBV6-5
CDR3 protein: ASSYSLRNNEKLF

J gene: TRBJ2-1
V gene: TRBV5-4
CDR3 protein: ASSLGAKNEQF

J gene: TRBJ1-5
V gene: TRBV6-5
CDR3 protein: ASSNIQGNQPQH

J gene: TRBJ2-1
V gene: TRBV19
CDR3 protein: ASSILGLAGNEQF

J gene: TRBJ2-7
V gene: TRBV6-5
CDR3 protein: ASSYSGGAKS

J gene: TRBJ2-7
V gene: TRBV29-1
CDR3 protein: SVVGQTNYEQY

J gene: TRBJ1-6
V gene: TRBV2
CDR3 protein: ASGAVGNSPLH

J gene: TRBJ1-5
V gene: TRBV5-1
CDR3 protein: ASSSTGANQPQH

J gene: TRBJ2-1
V gene: TRBV12-3/TRBV12-4
CDR3 protein: ASSKPSGSGHEQF

J gene: TRBJ2-4
V gene: TRBV6-5
CDR3 protein: ASRRQNIQY

J gene: TRBJ1-2
V gene: TRBV24-1
CDR3 protein: ATSDQNRGDGYT

J gene: TRBJ1-2
V gene: TRBV12-3/TRBV12-4
CDR3 protein: ASSLDRSGIGGYT